The rows below give T cell receptor beta chains drawn from one sample of a study of CD8+CD57+ T cells in acquired aplastic anemia. MiXCR was run by TCRdb on the reads, yielding one entry per CDR3 protein. The table includes around 430,000 distinct CDR3 sequences, roughly a third detected once. The sequencing input was sorted CD4+, CD8+, or CD8+CD57+ T cells (not recorded which) from PBMCs. These receptors came from a human donor with aplastic anemia. Both conserved end residues are part of each CDR3. D genes are given only for firm matches. Size is omitted from some rows. Given values are once, few, many or a class for expanded clones.

abundance: many
j_gene: TRBJ1-1
v_gene: TRBV7-8
d_gene: -
CDR3nt: TGTGCCAGCAGGGAGGGGGAGTTGAACACTGAAGCTTTCTTT
CDR3aa: CASREGELNTEAFF

abundance: -
j_gene: TRBJ1-2
v_gene: TRBV28
d_gene: -
CDR3nt: TGTGCCAGCAGTTTGGGGGGGCCGCCGAACTATGGCTACACCTTC
CDR3aa: CASSLGGPPNYGYTF

abundance: -
j_gene: TRBJ1-2
v_gene: TRBV20-1
d_gene: TRBD1
CDR3nt: TGCAGTGCCAGGGACAGCTTATATGGCTACACCTTC
CDR3aa: CSARDSLYGYTF

abundance: few
j_gene: TRBJ1-4
v_gene: TRBV19
d_gene: -
CDR3nt: TGTGCCAGTACGGTTAGAAGAGGGAGGACTAATGAAAAACTGTTTTTT
CDR3aa: CASTVRRGRTNEKLFF

abundance: many
j_gene: TRBJ1-5
v_gene: TRBV2
d_gene: -
CDR3nt: TGTGCCAGCAGTGGTCTGGGGCCCCAGCATTTT
CDR3aa: CASSGLGPQHF

abundance: many
j_gene: TRBJ2-5
v_gene: TRBV4-1
d_gene: -
CDR3nt: TGCGCCAGCAGCCAAGTTATTCGGCAGGGAGCGAAGGAGACCCAGTACTTC
CDR3aa: CASSQVIRQGAKETQYF

abundance: many
j_gene: TRBJ1-2
v_gene: TRBV7-2
d_gene: TRBD1
CDR3nt: TGTGCCAGCAGCCCACCGGGACAGTACTATGGCTACACCTTC
CDR3aa: CASSPPGQYYGYTF

abundance: few
j_gene: TRBJ1-2
v_gene: TRBV24-1
d_gene: TRBD1
CDR3nt: TGTGCCACCAGTGATCCTGGACAGGGGGCGGACGGCTACACCTTC
CDR3aa: CATSDPGQGADGYTF

abundance: -
j_gene: TRBJ1-4
v_gene: TRBV14
d_gene: TRBD1
CDR3nt: TGTGCCAGCAGCCAGATGGGACAGGCGGAAAATGAAAAACTGTTTTTT
CDR3aa: CASSQMGQAENEKLFF

abundance: few
j_gene: TRBJ2-2
v_gene: TRBV2
d_gene: TRBD2
CDR3nt: TGTGCCAGCAGGGATGGACTAGCGGGAGGGAACACCGGGGAGCTGTTTTTT
CDR3aa: CASRDGLAGGNTGELFF

abundance: -
j_gene: TRBJ1-5
v_gene: TRBV10-3
d_gene: -
CDR3nt: TGTGCCATCAGTGAGTGGGTAAGCAATCAGCCCCAGCATTTT
CDR3aa: CAISEWVSNQPQHF

abundance: -
j_gene: TRBJ2-1
v_gene: TRBV7-3
d_gene: TRBD2
CDR3nt: TGTGCCAGCAGCTTAATGTCGACTAGCGGGGGGGCCTACAATGAGCAGTTCTTC
CDR3aa: CASSLMSTSGGAYNEQFF

abundance: few
j_gene: TRBJ2-3
v_gene: TRBV4-3
d_gene: -
CDR3nt: TGCGCCAGCAGCCCCACGGGGGCGGCAGATACGCAGTATTTT
CDR3aa: CASSPTGAADTQYF

abundance: -
j_gene: TRBJ2-3
v_gene: TRBV24-1
d_gene: -
CDR3nt: TGTGCCACCGGTGATGGACACACAGATACGCAGTATTTT
CDR3aa: CATGDGHTDTQYF

abundance: many
j_gene: TRBJ2-1
v_gene: TRBV24-1
d_gene: TRBD1
CDR3nt: TGTGCCACCAGTGATAACAGGGGACCTGAGCAGTTCTTC
CDR3aa: CATSDNRGPEQFF

abundance: -
j_gene: TRBJ1-4
v_gene: TRBV3-1
d_gene: -
CDR3nt: TGTGCCAGCACCCCTGAAGGAGAAAAACTGTTTTTT
CDR3aa: CASTPEGEKLFF

abundance: many
j_gene: TRBJ2-7
v_gene: TRBV7-9
d_gene: -
CDR3nt: TGTGCCAGCAGCTTCGGCGGCCGGGGCGAAACCTACGAGCAGTACTTC
CDR3aa: CASSFGGRGETYEQYF

abundance: -
j_gene: TRBJ2-1
v_gene: TRBV5-1
d_gene: TRBD1
CDR3nt: TGCGCCAGCAGGGGGACAGACTCCTACAATGAGCAGTTCTTC
CDR3aa: CASRGTDSYNEQFF

abundance: -
j_gene: TRBJ1-6
v_gene: TRBV6-5
d_gene: -
CDR3nt: TGTGCCAGCAGTTACTCGATAATTGGGGGTGAGAATTCACCCCTCCGCTTT
CDR3aa: CASSYSIIGGENSPLRF

abundance: many
j_gene: TRBJ1-1
v_gene: TRBV20-1
d_gene: TRBD1
CDR3nt: TGCAGTGCTAGTTCAGGGACAGGGCTTAAGTCGGCTTTCTTT
CDR3aa: CSASSGTGLKSAFF

abundance: -
j_gene: TRBJ2-7
v_gene: TRBV5-1
d_gene: TRBD1
CDR3nt: TGCGCCAGCAGCTTGGGGGACAGGGGCAACGAGCAGTACTTC
CDR3aa: CASSLGDRGNEQYF

abundance: many
j_gene: TRBJ1-2
v_gene: TRBV7-9
d_gene: TRBD1
CDR3nt: TGTGCCAGCAGCTTCTCGGGACAGGGAAATGGCTACACCTTC
CDR3aa: CASSFSGQGNGYTF

abundance: few
j_gene: TRBJ1-1
v_gene: TRBV15
d_gene: -
CDR3nt: TGTGCCACCAGCAGTCCGCAGGGGATACCATTGGGGGAGGCTGAAGCTTTCTTT
CDR3aa: CATSSPQGIPLGEAEAFF

abundance: -
j_gene: TRBJ2-7
v_gene: TRBV7-2
d_gene: TRBD2
CDR3nt: TGTGCCAGCAGCGTACTAGCGGGGACTTACGAGCAGTACTTC
CDR3aa: CASSVLAGTYEQYF

abundance: many
j_gene: TRBJ2-5
v_gene: TRBV7-2
d_gene: -
CDR3nt: TGTGCCAGCAGCTTAGTGGCCCAGGAGGAGACCCAGTACTTC
CDR3aa: CASSLVAQEETQYF

abundance: many
j_gene: TRBJ1-3
v_gene: TRBV19
d_gene: TRBD1
CDR3nt: TGTGCCAGTAGTACCTTCAGGGGGTCCGCTGGAAACACCATATATTTT
CDR3aa: CASSTFRGSAGNTIYF

abundance: -
j_gene: TRBJ1-6
v_gene: TRBV10-3
d_gene: -
CDR3nt: TGTGCCGGGGCGGACAGCTTTAATTCACCCCTCCACTTT
CDR3aa: CAGADSFNSPLHF

abundance: many
j_gene: TRBJ2-4
v_gene: TRBV2
d_gene: TRBD1
CDR3nt: TGTGCCAGCAGTGAGACCGGGACAGGGAGCACGGCCAAAAACATTCAGTACTTC
CDR3aa: CASSETGTGSTAKNIQYF

abundance: -
j_gene: TRBJ2-2
v_gene: TRBV4-1
d_gene: -
CDR3nt: TGCGCCAGCAGCCAAGGGCTAAAGGGAACCGGGGAGCTGTTTTTT
CDR3aa: CASSQGLKGTGELFF

abundance: many
j_gene: TRBJ2-7
v_gene: TRBV11-2
d_gene: -
CDR3nt: TGTGCCAGCAGCCCAGGGGCGACCTATCGGTGGCAGTACTTC
CDR3aa: CASSPGATYRWQYF

abundance: once
j_gene: TRBJ2-7
v_gene: TRBV19
d_gene: -
CDR3nt: TGTGCCACCGGGGACTACGAGCAGTACTTC
CDR3aa: CATGDYEQYF

abundance: -
j_gene: TRBJ2-1
v_gene: TRBV9
d_gene: -
CDR3nt: TGTGCCAGCAGCGTAGGCCTAAGCTCCTACAACGAGCAGTTCTTC
CDR3aa: CASSVGLSSYNEQFF

abundance: few
j_gene: TRBJ2-2
v_gene: TRBV11-2
d_gene: TRBD2
CDR3nt: TGTGCCAGCAGCTCGGGACTAGCGGTGAACACCGGGGAGCTGTTTTTT
CDR3aa: CASSSGLAVNTGELFF

abundance: few
j_gene: TRBJ1-3
v_gene: TRBV6-1
d_gene: -
CDR3nt: TGTGCCAGCAGTGAAAAAGGGAATGCTGTGTGGAACACCATATATTTT
CDR3aa: CASSEKGNAVWNTIYF

abundance: once
j_gene: TRBJ1-6
v_gene: TRBV7-3
d_gene: TRBD1
CDR3nt: TGTGCCAGTAGTAAGGGACAGGATTCACCCCTCCACTTT
CDR3aa: CASSKGQDSPLHF

abundance: few
j_gene: TRBJ1-2
v_gene: TRBV6-5
d_gene: -
CDR3nt: TGTGCCAGCAGTTACTCTGTTAGCTTCTATGGCTACACCTTC
CDR3aa: CASSYSVSFYGYTF